This entry features one TCR beta chain sequence. Seattle patients were enrolled while actively infected and followed longitudinally. This specimen belongs to a study of blood T cell repertoires in COVID-19. Overall study context: Collection of acute and convalescent COVID-19 samples took place in the United States, Italy and Spain.

The protocol was immunoSEQ multiplex PCR, while the TCRdb copy is restricted to in-frame clones and leaves out a portion. The table has 300,000 to 400,000 clones, 87% seen once; the top ten hold just under 6.5%. Germline CDR1 SEHNR, CDR2 FQNEAQ (reference sequence). The CDR3 sequence is 15 residues long. Trimming removed 5 bases from V and 0 bases from J; junction bases left unmatched: 4. The sample was peripheral blood. The rearrangement links TRBV7-9 to TRBJ1-3; 7 positions agree with TRBD1. The clonotype was recovered from a woman aged 50 to 60 with COVID-19, enrolled during active disease. The CDR3 DNA sequence: TGTGCCAGCAGCCGGGGGACAGCCTCTGGAAACACCATATATTTT. Translated: CASSRGTASGNTIYF.